This passage covers 11 T cell receptor beta chains from one sample sequenced in a study of control samples from healthy donors and cancer patients. The method was immunoSEQ multiplex PCR; TCRdb's version includes in-frame clones alone and lacks a portion of them. The table lists hundreds of thousands of clones, around 90% of them singletons. Material: PBMCs. The source is a man aged 35-49 years with head and neck cancer.

V and J are TRBV30 and TRBJ1-1, with 10 bases fitting TRBD1. The germline gives CDR1 GTSNPN, CDR2 SVGIG (reference sequence). The CDR3 is 14 amino acids. Germline trimming cut 2 bases from V and 2 bases from J; bases unmatched to any gene: 2. CDR3 in amino acids: CAWSRDRGNTEAFF. The CDR3 nucleotides read TGTGCCTGGAGTCGGGACAGGGGAAACACTGAAGCTTTCTTT.

The chain joins TRBV6-2 or TRBV6-3 to TRBJ2-5; 9 bases match TRBD2. The CDR3 length is 17 residues. Losses at the gene ends were 6 bases for V and 5 bases for J; bases not matched to a gene: 16. Germline lookup yields CDR1 MNHEY and CDR2 SVGEGT. The chain's CDR3 is CASSLTSGLGFGETQYF. The CDR3 DNA reads TGTGCCAGCAGCCTTACTAGCGGGCTAGGATTTGGGGAGACCCAGTACTTC.

This chain joins TRBV9 and TRBJ2-1, with TRBD2 identical over 7 bases. Looked up from germline, CDR1 is SGDLS and CDR2 is YYNGEE. The V and J ends lost 3 bases and 2 bases, in that order; junction bases with no gene match: 8. The length of the CDR3 is 16 residues. CDR3 residues: CASSAGGGTPYNEQFF. In nucleotides, the CDR3 is TGTGCCAGCAGCGCCGGGGGAGGGACCCCCTACAATGAGCAGTTCTTC.

The V gene is TRBV24-1, the J gene TRBJ2-3, with a possible D match to TRBD1 (5 bases). The CDR3 spans 13 residues. Germline-derived CDR1 and CDR2 are KGHDR and SFDVKD. Trimming stripped 9 bases from V and 9 bases from J, with 18 bases between. The CDR3 loop reads CATQLTQGGTQYF. CDR3 nucleotide sequence: TGTGCCACCCAGCTTACCCAGGGCGGCACGCAGTATTTT.

A single count supports this clone. V usage is TRBV19 and J usage is TRBJ1-1; D might be TRBD1 (5 bases). This CDR3 region has 15 residues. The V end was cut by 3 bases, the J end by 8 bases, with 19 bases between. The V gene's germline CDR1 is LNHDA and CDR2 SQIVND (reference sequence). This CDR3 reads CASSMDPWGSAEAFF. Written as DNA, the CDR3 is TGTGCCAGTAGTATGGACCCCTGGGGCAGCGCAGAAGCTTTCTTT.

The chain links TRBV27 to TRBJ1-6; TRBD1 is a possible D gene (6 bases). The V end lost 2 bases, the J end lost 6 bases, and 11 bases lay between the germline ends. Germline V CDR1 and CDR2: MNHEY, SMNVEV (reference sequence). This CDR3 comprises 15 residues. The CDR3: CASSLQGSGNSPLHF. Here the CDR3 DNA reads TGTGCCAGCAGTTTACAGGGGTCTGGTAATTCACCCCTCCACTTT.

The V gene is TRBV21-1, the J gene TRBJ2-1; the D call of TRBD1 is as the table states it, not checked on the DNA. TRBV21-1 is given as a pseudogene. The CDR3 contains 16 residues. CDR3: CASSGEQDRDYNEQFF. CDR3 sequence (DNA): TGTGCCAGCAGCGGAGAGCAGGACAGGGACTACAATGAGCAGTTCTTC.

The chain joins TRBV7-2 to TRBJ1-5; TRBD1 matches 7 bases. V dropped 3 bases and J dropped 4; count of bases not matched to a gene: 6. CDR1 is SGHTA and CDR2 is FQGNSA in the germline V gene. The CDR3 totals 15 residues. The CDR3 loop reads CASSFREGANQPQHF. The CDR3 DNA sequence: TGTGCCAGCAGCTTTAGGGAGGGGGCTAATCAGCCCCAGCATTTT.

V gene TRBV2 combines with J gene TRBJ2-1; 8 nucleotides line up with TRBD1. V shed 7 bases, J shed 8 bases, and the junction held 7 bases outside the gene matches. Germline loops: CDR1 SNHLY, CDR2 FYNNEI. This CDR3 is 13 amino acids long. CDR3 in DNA: TGTGCCAGCAATAACAGGGGGAGCGATGAGCAGTTCTTC. It translates to CASNNRGSDEQFF.

This clone has a handful of counts. The rearrangement links TRBV7-8 to TRBJ1-1, with D hard to call. The length of the CDR3 is 13 residues. Germline CDR1 is SGHVS and CDR2 is FQNEAQ. The V gene lost 1 base and the J gene lost 8 bases, with 11 bases spanning the gap. The CDR3 spells CASSLGHDEEAFF. In DNA form, the CDR3 reads TGTGCCAGCAGCTTAGGACATGACGAGGAAGCTTTCTTT.

The V gene is TRBV14, the J gene TRBJ2-7; 9 bases align to TRBD1. Unmatched junction bases numbered 10, after V lost 4 bases and J lost 3 bases. CDR3 length: 16 amino acids. The germline V gene encodes CDR1 SGHDN and CDR2 FVKESK. The DNA for the CDR3 is TGTGCCAGCAGCCCCATGGGGACAGGGAATCGCTACGAGCAGTACTTC. Protein product: CASSPMGTGNRYEQYF.